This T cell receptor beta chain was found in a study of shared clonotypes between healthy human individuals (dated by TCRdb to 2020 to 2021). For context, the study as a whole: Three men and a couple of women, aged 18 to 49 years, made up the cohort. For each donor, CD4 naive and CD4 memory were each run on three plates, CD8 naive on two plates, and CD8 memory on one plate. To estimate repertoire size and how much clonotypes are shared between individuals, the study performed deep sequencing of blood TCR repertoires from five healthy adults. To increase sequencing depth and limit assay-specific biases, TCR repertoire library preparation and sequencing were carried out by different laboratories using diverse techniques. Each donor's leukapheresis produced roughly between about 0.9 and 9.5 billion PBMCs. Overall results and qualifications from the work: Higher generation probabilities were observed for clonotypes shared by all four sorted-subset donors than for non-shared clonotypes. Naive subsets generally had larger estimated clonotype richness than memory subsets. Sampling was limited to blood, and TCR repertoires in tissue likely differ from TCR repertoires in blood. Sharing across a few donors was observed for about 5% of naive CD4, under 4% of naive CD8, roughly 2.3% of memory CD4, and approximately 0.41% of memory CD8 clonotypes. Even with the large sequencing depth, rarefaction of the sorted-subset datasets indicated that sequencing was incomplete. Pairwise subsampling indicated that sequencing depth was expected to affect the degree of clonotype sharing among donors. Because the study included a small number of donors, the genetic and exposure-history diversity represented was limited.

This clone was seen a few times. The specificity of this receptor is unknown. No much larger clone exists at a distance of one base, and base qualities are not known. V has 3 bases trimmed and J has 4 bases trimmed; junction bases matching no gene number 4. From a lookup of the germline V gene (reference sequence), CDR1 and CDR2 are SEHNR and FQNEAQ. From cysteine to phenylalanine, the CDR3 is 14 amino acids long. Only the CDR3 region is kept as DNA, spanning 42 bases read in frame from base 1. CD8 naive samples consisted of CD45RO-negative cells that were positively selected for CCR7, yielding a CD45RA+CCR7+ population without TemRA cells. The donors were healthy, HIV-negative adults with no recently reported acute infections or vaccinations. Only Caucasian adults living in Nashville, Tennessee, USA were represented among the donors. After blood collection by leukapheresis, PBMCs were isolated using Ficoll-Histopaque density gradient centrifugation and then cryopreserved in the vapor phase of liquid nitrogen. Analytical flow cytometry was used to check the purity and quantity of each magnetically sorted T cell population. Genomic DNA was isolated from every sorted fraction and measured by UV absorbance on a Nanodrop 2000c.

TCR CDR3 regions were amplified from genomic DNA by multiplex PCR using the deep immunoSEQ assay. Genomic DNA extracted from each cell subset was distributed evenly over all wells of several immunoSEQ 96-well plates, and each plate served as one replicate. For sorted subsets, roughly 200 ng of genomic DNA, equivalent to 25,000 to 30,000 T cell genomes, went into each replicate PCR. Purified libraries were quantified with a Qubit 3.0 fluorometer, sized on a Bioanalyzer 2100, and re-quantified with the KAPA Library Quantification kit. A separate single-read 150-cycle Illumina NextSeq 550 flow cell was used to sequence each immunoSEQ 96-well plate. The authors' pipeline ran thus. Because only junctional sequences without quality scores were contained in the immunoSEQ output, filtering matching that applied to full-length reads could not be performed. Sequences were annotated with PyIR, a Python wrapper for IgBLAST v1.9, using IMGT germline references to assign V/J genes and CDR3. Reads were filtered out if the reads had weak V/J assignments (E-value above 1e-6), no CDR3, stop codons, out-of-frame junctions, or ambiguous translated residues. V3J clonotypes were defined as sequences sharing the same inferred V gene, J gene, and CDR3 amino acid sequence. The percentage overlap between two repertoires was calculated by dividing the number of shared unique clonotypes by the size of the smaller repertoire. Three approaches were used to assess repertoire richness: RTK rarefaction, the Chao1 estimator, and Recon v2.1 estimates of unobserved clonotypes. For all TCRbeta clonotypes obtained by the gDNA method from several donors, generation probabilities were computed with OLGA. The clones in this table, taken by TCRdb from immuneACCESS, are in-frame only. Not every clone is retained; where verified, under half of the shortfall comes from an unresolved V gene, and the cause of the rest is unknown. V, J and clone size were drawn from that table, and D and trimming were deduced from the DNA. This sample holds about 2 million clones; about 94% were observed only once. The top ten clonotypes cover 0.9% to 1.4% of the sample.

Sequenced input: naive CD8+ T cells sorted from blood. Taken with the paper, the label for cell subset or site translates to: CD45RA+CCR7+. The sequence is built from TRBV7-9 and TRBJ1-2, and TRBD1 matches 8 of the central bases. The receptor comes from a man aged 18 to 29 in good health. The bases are TGTGCCAGCAGCTTCGGACAGGGACTCTATGGCTACACCTTC. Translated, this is CASSFGQGLYGYTF.